This T cell receptor beta chain is drawn from a study of CD8 T cells in Susac syndrome. The V end was cut by 3 bases, the J end by 4 bases, with 15 bases between. This CDR3 is built from 14 residues. Germline values: CDR1 SQVTM, CDR2 ANQGSEA. RNA totalling roughly 0.45 to 1 ug underwent reverse transcription with random hexamers. An immunoSEQ multiplex PCR generated amplified TCR beta CDR3 products spanning 54 Vbeta and 13 Jbeta. TCRdb independently ran MiXCR on the immunoSEQ multiplex PCR reads; one entry per CDR3 protein. Of roughly 130,000 distinct CDR3 sequences listed, about 94% are singletons. High-throughput TCR beta sequencing covered peripheral CD8+ and CD4+ T cells. The multiple sclerosis control group comprised treatment-naive patients with stable or active relapsing-remitting disease. Negative magnetic isolation gave CD8+ and CD4+ cells; FACS enriched CD8+ TEMRA.

Sequencing was carried out using CD4+ T cells from PBMCs. This receptor was taken from a human donor with multiple sclerosis. The chain uses TRBV29-1 and TRBJ2-5; D assignment may be TRBD1 or TRBD2 (5 bases each). The CDR3 spells CSVDGQGVTETQYF. In DNA form, the CDR3 reads TGCAGCGTTGATGGGCAGGGAGTCACAGAGACCCAGTACTTC.